This TCR beta chain is from a study of response to subunit inactivated influenza vaccine. Study-wide results and limits: Authors suggested each seasonal flu vaccination may recruit only limited numbers of new T cells.

To note about this clonotype: The antigen remains unidentified.

One entry per CDR3 protein, called by TCRdb with MiXCR from the RT-PCR reads. The sample lists 630,000 or so distinct CDR3 sequences; 15% to 17% were seen once. The sequence derives from a man between 45 and 60 years old who received an inactivated influenza vaccine. The sample was PBMCs from blood, taken less than 13 days after vaccination.

As DNA, the CDR3 is TGCAGTGCTAGAAAACCCCCCGGGACAGGGAGACTAGCCAAAAACATTCAGTACTTC. It codes for CSARKPPGTGRLAKNIQYF. The chain uses TRBV20-1 and TRBJ2-4; 9 nucleotides agree with TRBD1. CDR3 size: 19 residues. Germline values: CDR1 DFQATT, CDR2 SNEGSKA (reference sequence). J lost 0 bases, V lost 2 bases, and 14 bases had no gene match.